A selection of T cell receptor beta chains follows, all from one sample in a study of T cells in Graves' hyperthyroidism and ophthalmopathy. One entry per CDR3 protein, called by TCRdb with MiXCR from the multiplex PCR reads. The data contain about 680,000 distinct CDR3 sequences, roughly 32% of them singletons. Sequencing was performed on blood. The receptors stem from a woman aged 40 to 50 with Graves' hyperthyroidism. Each CDR3 is given with its conserved first and last residue. D genes are given only for firm matches. A clone size is listed for some rows: how often the clone was seen (once, few, many), or a class if it is expanded.

d_call j_call clone_size v_call cdr3_nt cdr3_aa
TRBD1 TRBJ1-6 many TRBV4-3 TGCGCCAGCAGCCAAGGACAGGGGGCGCGGTCACCCCTCCACTTT CASSQGQGARSPLHF
- TRBJ2-5 few TRBV4-1 TGCGCCAGCAGCCAAGAGCCGGAGGATATAGAGACCCAGTACTTC CASSQEPEDIETQYF
TRBD1 TRBJ1-1 many TRBV20-1 TGCAGTGCTAGAGATTACACAGGGGCGGACACTGAAGCTTTCTTT CSARDYTGADTEAFF
TRBD1 TRBJ2-7 many TRBV2 TGTGCCAGCAGTGAACTGAGTGGGACAGGGGGATACGAGCAGTACTTC CASSELSGTGGYEQYF
- TRBJ1-4 many TRBV2 TGTGCCGGCGCGGCTAATAAAAAACTGTTTTTT CAGAANKKLFF
TRBD1 TRBJ1-1 - TRBV10-3 TGTGCCATCAGTGGGACAGGGGCCACTGAAGCTTTCTTT CAISGTGATEAFF
TRBD1 TRBJ1-4 - TRBV5-1 TGCGCCAGCAGCTTCGGGACAGGGGGAAATGAAAAACTGTTTTTT CASSFGTGGNEKLFF
- TRBJ1-1 few TRBV6-6 TGTGCCAGCAGTTATGGGGGGCCGGGTGCTTTCTTT CASSYGGPGAFF
TRBD1 TRBJ1-5 many TRBV7-9 TGTGCCAGCGGGACAGGGGAGCGGAATCAGCCCCAGCATTTT CASGTGERNQPQHF
TRBD1 TRBJ1-2 few TRBV12-3/TRBV12-4 TGTGCCAGCAGTCCTCATGGGGACAGCGCACTTGGCTACACCTTC CASSPHGDSALGYTF
- TRBJ1-1 - TRBV10-2 TGCGCCAGCAGTGAACAGAACAATGAAGCTTTCTTT CASSEQNNEAFF
TRBD1 TRBJ2-1 - TRBV10-3 TGTGCCATCAGTGAGTCGACAGGGAGCAATGAGCAGTTCTTC CAISESTGSNEQFF
- TRBJ1-1 many TRBV19 TGTGCCAGTAAGGATGGTCAGTACACTGAAGCTTTCTTT CASKDGQYTEAFF
- TRBJ1-1 once TRBV6-5 TGTGCCAGCAGTTCGGAGATAGGCATGAACGCTGAAGCTTTCTTT CASSSEIGMNAEAFF
TRBD1 TRBJ1-2 - TRBV11-2 TGTGCCAGCTCACTCCGGACAGGTTCCATTCGCGGCTACACCTTC CASSLRTGSIRGYTF
- TRBJ2-2 - TRBV5-1 TGCGCCAGCAGCTTGCTCCAGGCGAACACCGGGGAGCTGTTTTTT CASSLLQANTGELFF
TRBD1 TRBJ1-5 - TRBV5-1 TGCGCCAGCAGCCCAGGACAGGGTGAAAATCAGCCCCAGCATTTT CASSPGQGENQPQHF
TRBD1 TRBJ2-5 once TRBV4-3 TGCGCCAGCAGCCAAGATAGTAGTACAGGGGGCGAGACCCAGTACTTC CASSQDSSTGGETQYF
- TRBJ2-7 - TRBV13 TGTGCCGGCAGCCCTCGGGACGTCCCTGGTCAGTACTTC CAGSPRDVPGQYF
- TRBJ2-7 - TRBV20-1 TGCAGTGCTAGAGCCCTACCCGGATCCTACGAGCAGTACTTC CSARALPGSYEQYF
- TRBJ2-6 many TRBV29-1 TGCAGCGCGTTGGAGGCCAACGTCCTGACTTTC CSALEANVLTF
TRBD1 TRBJ1-6 many TRBV6-2/TRBV6-3 TGTGCCTCCGGGACAGGGGACAATTCACCCCTCCACTTT CASGTGDNSPLHF
TRBD1 TRBJ1-2 few TRBV19 TGTGCCAGTAGGGAGTGGGACAGCCGCGGCTACACCTTC CASREWDSRGYTF
- TRBJ1-1 few TRBV7-6 TGTGCCAGCAGCTTATACTATAAACCGAACACTGAAGCTTTCTTT CASSLYYKPNTEAFF
TRBD1 TRBJ2-7 few TRBV29-1 TGCAGCATCGAGGGACAGAACTACGAGCAGTACTTC CSIEGQNYEQYF
- TRBJ1-6 once TRBV29-1 TGCAGCGTTGGCCCCGGACTAGCGGGAGGGGGAAATTCACCCCTCCACTTT CSVGPGLAGGGNSPLHF
- TRBJ1-6 many TRBV9 TGTGCCAGCAGCTCCACGCAGGCCTATAATTCACCCCTCCACTTT CASSSTQAYNSPLHF
- TRBJ1-2 many TRBV29-1 TGCAGCGTTTCGGGACATCCTAACTATGGCTACACCTTC CSVSGHPNYGYTF
- TRBJ1-2 - TRBV18 TGTGCCAGCTCAGTTGGCAATGTCTATGGCTACACCTTC CASSVGNVYGYTF
TRBD1 TRBJ2-7 - TRBV10-3 TGTGCCATCAGGAGACAGGGGGCTCGCCACGAGCAGTACTTC CAIRRQGARHEQYF
- TRBJ2-5 many TRBV6-5 TGTGCCAGCAGTAGCGGTAAAGAGACCCAGTACTTC CASSSGKETQYF
- TRBJ1-6 - TRBV10-3 TGTGCCATCAGTTCAGGAAATTCGCCCCTCCACTTT CAISSGNSPLHF
- TRBJ1-3 many TRBV10-2 TGCGCCAGCAGCGGACAGGGAAACACCATATATTTT CASSGQGNTIYF
- TRBJ1-2 - TRBV15 TGTGCCCTCGCTAACTATGGCTACACCTTC CALANYGYTF
TRBD1 TRBJ1-6 few TRBV19 TGTGCCAGTAGTAAGGGGTTTCGTGGACAGGGGAATTCACCCCTCCACTTT CASSKGFRGQGNSPLHF
TRBD2 TRBJ2-7 once TRBV7-2 TGTGCCAGCAGCCCCGGGACTAGCGGGGGAGAGTGGGACGAGCAGTACTTC CASSPGTSGGEWDEQYF
- TRBJ1-1 - TRBV28 TGTGCCAGCAGCTCCTTTTGGACCCTAGGCGCTGAAGCTTTCTTT CASSSFWTLGAEAFF
- TRBJ2-2 - TRBV10-3 TGTGCCACCAGGGACGGGGAGCTGTTTTTT CATRDGELFF
TRBD2 TRBJ2-7 - TRBV7-9 TGTGCCAGCAGCTTGCTAGCGGGGGGGCCCAATGAGCAGTACTTC CASSLLAGGPNEQYF
- TRBJ2-2 - TRBV7-2 TGTGCCAGCAGCTTAGGGAGTCAGGGGACCGGGGAGCTGTTTTTT CASSLGSQGTGELFF
TRBD1 TRBJ1-5 - TRBV2 TGTGCCAGCAGTCTGGGGGACAGGGCAAATCAGCCCCAGCATTTT CASSLGDRANQPQHF
TRBD2 TRBJ2-5 few TRBV7-8 TGCGCCAGCAGCCAGGACTCGGGAGGGTGGAAGACCCAGTACTTC CASSQDSGGWKTQYF
- TRBJ1-2 few TRBV6-5 TGTGCCAGCAGTTACCGATTTCCGGACTATGGCTACACCTTC CASSYRFPDYGYTF
- TRBJ1-1 many TRBV10-3 TGTGCCATCACCCGCAGGGTGGACACTGAAGCTTTCTTT CAITRRVDTEAFF
- TRBJ1-2 few TRBV7-9 TGTGCCAGCAGCCTAATAAGCCTATGGGGCGGGGATGGCTACACCTTC CASSLISLWGGDGYTF
- TRBJ2-2 few TRBV11-2 TGTGCCAGCAGCCCACCTTCCGGGGTGAACACCGGGGAGCTGTTTTTT CASSPPSGVNTGELFF
- TRBJ1-5 few TRBV6-5 TGTGCCAGCAGTTCAGGGATCGATCAGCCCCAGCATTTT CASSSGIDQPQHF
TRBD2 TRBJ2-5 - TRBV20-1 TGCAGTGCCCTTACCAGACTAGCGGGGCAAGAGACCCAGTACTTC CSALTRLAGQETQYF